This TCR beta chain was sequenced for a study of blood T cell repertoires in COVID-19. Study in general: There were acute and convalescent COVID-19 samples, and they came from the United States, Italy and Spain. T cells, B-cell-depleted T cells, or PBMCs supplied cDNA or gDNA.

Original processing methods: Nucleated cell number was recorded as an estimate derived from reference gene primer amplification. Assay: immunoSEQ multiplex PCR; the TCRdb copy retains only in-frame clones and omits some. The D gene and trimming were derived from the DNA, and the V and J assignments and clone size from that table. Among 150,000 to 200,000 clones, around four fifths were seen once, and the ten largest hold 2.5% to 3%. The CDR3 loop spans 15 amino acids. The germline V and J ends were trimmed by 0 bases and 8 bases, with 13 bases remaining between them. Germline CDR1 is MNHEY and CDR2 is SVGAGI.

This chain joins TRBV6-5 and TRBJ1-4; perhaps TRBD1 as D (6 bases). The TCR originated in a woman aged 55-75 years with acute or convalescent COVID-19. Sequenced input: peripheral blood. The CDR3 reads CASSYSTGPDEKLFF. DNA for the CDR3: TGTGCCAGCAGTTACTCAACAGGGCCAGACGAAAAACTGTTTTTT.